These 14 T cell receptor beta chains were all obtained from the same sample, sequenced in a study of T-cell reconstitution after alpha-beta-depleted transplantation in children. A TCRbeta library incorporating unique molecular identifiers was prepared. TCRdb redid the calling of the PCR reads with MiXCR, one entry per CDR3 protein. The sample has roughly 250,000 distinct CDR3 sequences, approximately 8.9% seen once. This specimen was PBMCs, mostly from graft donor cells, taken 180 days after TCRalphabeta/CD19-depleted stem cell transplant. The origin of the receptors is a male patient younger than 18 who had a stem cell transplant for acute lymphoblastic leukemia, so the T cells may come from the graft donor.

This clonotype was counted at least ten times. V usage is TRBV7-2 and J usage is TRBJ2-2, with TRBD1 as a possible D gene (5 bases). Germline V CDR1 and CDR2: SGHTA, FQGNSA. Trimming pared 3 bases from V and 3 bases from J, leaving 11 bases between. The CDR3 runs to 15 residues. CDR3 amino acids: CASSLSGHYTGELFF. The CDR3 DNA reads as TGTGCCAGCAGCTTGTCCGGACACTACACCGGGGAGCTGTTTTTT.

At least ten counts were recorded for this clonotype. The J gene is TRBJ2-7, the V gene TRBV11-2; possible D gene TRBD2, 6 bases. V lost 5 bases, J lost 6 bases, and 14 bases lay in between. The CDR3 is made up of 13 amino acids. Germline assignment: CDR1 SGHAT and CDR2 FQNNGV. The CDR3 spells CASSAGTPFEQYF. DNA of the CDR3: TGTGCCAGCAGCGCGGGGACTCCCTTCGAGCAGTACTTC.

This clonotype was counted ten times or more. The chain employs TRBV24-1 and TRBJ2-7; either TRBD1 or TRBD2 may fit D (6 bases each). The length of the CDR3 is 15 residues. V was clipped by 3 bases and J by 3 bases, with 14 bases between them. The germline CDR1 and CDR2 sequences are KGHDR and SFDVKD. This CDR3 is CATSDPNRGDYEQYF. In nucleotides, the CDR3 is TGTGCCACCAGTGATCCTAATAGGGGGGACTACGAGCAGTACTTC.

This clonotype was counted ten times or more. The chain employs TRBV18 and TRBJ1-2; D may be TRBD1 (5 bases). V was clipped by 2 bases and J by 5 bases, with 9 bases between them. CDR3 length: 13 amino acids. CDR1 KGHSH and CDR2 LQKENI come from the germline V gene. CDR3 DNA: TGTGCCAGCTCACCAGGGGCGGATTATGGCTACACCTTC. Amino acids: CASSPGADYGYTF.

In its sample, this clonotype was seen many times. The gene calls are TRBV12-5 and TRBJ2-7; 11 nucleotides match TRBD1. Germline CDR1 reads LGHNT; CDR2 reads FRNRAP. J gave up 5 bases and V 7 bases, and 13 bases lay outside the gene matches. The CDR3 totals 16 residues. The CDR3 DNA follows: TGTGCTAGTGCCTTGGTTTTGCGGGACAGGGGGAACGAGCAGTACTTC. Amino acid sequence: CASALVLRDRGNEQYF.

This clonotype was observed at least ten times. CDR3 bases: TGCGCCAGCAGCCCGGGACAGGGGGCATATAGCAATCAGCCCCAGCATTTT. Its translation is CASSPGQGAYSNQPQHF. This rearrangement joins TRBV5-1 to TRBJ1-5; 12 bases align to TRBD1. Looked up from germline, CDR1 is SGHRS and CDR2 is YFSETQ. V lost 4 bases to trimming and J lost 0 bases; unmatched junction nucleotides: 5. The CDR3 has 17 amino acids. Drawing the rest from reference TRBV5-1 and TRBJ1-5, the complete variable domain is KAGVTQTPRYLIKTRGQQVTLSCSPISGHRSVSWYQQTPGQGLQFLFEYFSETQRNKGNFPGRFSGRQFSNSRSEMNVSTLELGDSALYLCASSPGQGAYSNQPQHFGDGTRLSIL.

The chain carries TRBV11-2 and TRBJ2-6; D is uncertain. This CDR3 comprises 15 residues. Germline CDR1 SGHAT, CDR2 FQNNGV. Deletions cut 4 bases from V and 3 bases from J, with 10 bases between. The DNA for the CDR3 is TGTGCCAGCAGCTCCGGATCCTGTGGGGCCAACGTCCTGACTTTC. It specifies CASSSGSCGANVLTF.

This clonotype appeared many times. The V call is TRBV19, the J call TRBJ2-4; the match to TRBD2 covers 13 bases. V shed 7 bases and J 3 bases; nucleotides not matched to a gene: 15. CDR3 length: 19 amino acids. CDR1 is LNHDA, CDR2 SQIVND, per germline (reference sequence). The CDR3 DNA follows: TGTGCCAGTACGGTTACTAGCGGGGGGGCCACAATAGGCAAAAACATTCAGTACTTC. Translating gives CASTVTSGGATIGKNIQYF.

This clonotype was seen ten or more times. The CDR3 nucleotides are TGCAGTGCTAACAGGGGCCCCTATAATTCACCCCTCCACTTT. Amino acids: CSANRGPYNSPLHF. J is TRBJ1-6 and V is TRBV20-1; 7 bases are shared with TRBD1. V shed 4 bases, J shed 2 bases, and the junction held 2 bases outside the gene matches. Germline V gene lookup returns CDR1 DFQATT and CDR2 SNEGSKA (reference sequence). The CDR3 has 14 residues.

A word on this clonotype: It may be a read error: a sequence one base away is much more abundant. The V call is TRBV28, the J call TRBJ2-1; D is perhaps TRBD1 or TRBD2 (5 bases each). This CDR3 region has 18 residues. From germline, CDR1 is MDHEN and CDR2 SYDVKM. The CDR3 nucleotides are TGTGCCAGCAGTTTTCCCCCAGGGCGGGCCTCCTCCTACAATCAGCAGTTCTTC. It yields the protein CASSFPPGRASSYNQQFF.

This clonotype has a count of ten or more. The rearrangement links TRBV7-9 to TRBJ2-5, with 9 bases lining up with TRBD1. The length of the CDR3 is 14 residues. V lost 6 bases and J lost 5; bases outside the gene matches: 7. The germline V gene has CDR1 SEHNR and CDR2 FQNEAQ (reference sequence). Here the CDR3 DNA reads TGTGCCAGCAGACGTACAGGGGGCAGGGAGACCCAGTACTTC. Translated: CASRRTGGRETQYF.

This clonotype was recorded many times. This rearrangement joins TRBV20-1 to TRBJ2-7; 7 bases fit TRBD2. The CDR3 covers 15 residues. Germline V lookup: CDR1 DFQATT, CDR2 SNEGSKA (reference sequence). Trimming removed 6 bases from V and 3 bases from J; junction bases left unmatched: 14. DNA of the CDR3: TGCAGTGCCCTACCAAGGCTAGCGGTAAACTACGAGCAGTACTTC. Its translation is CSALPRLAVNYEQYF.

This clonotype was picked up many times. The gene calls are TRBV10-3 and TRBJ2-3; possibly TRBD2 for D (7 bases). The CDR3 extends over 13 amino acids. V dropped 11 bases and J dropped 3 bases, with 15 bases sitting between them. The germline V gene encodes CDR1 ENHRY and CDR2 SYGVKD. The CDR3 loop reads CALSKGGTDTQYF. Written as DNA, the CDR3 is TGTGCCCTCTCAAAGGGGGGGACAGATACGCAGTATTTT.

This clonotype was seen ten or more times. V is TRBV20-1 and J is TRBJ2-5; D tentatively fits TRBD1 or TRBD2 (5 bases each). The CDR3 has 11 amino acids. In germline, CDR1 is DFQATT, CDR2 SNEGSKA (reference sequence). The CDR3 DNA sequence: TGCAGCGGGGCTTCGGGGTGGACCCAGTACTTC. Protein sequence: CSGASGWTQYF.